This is a list of T cell receptor beta chains from one sample in a study of response to subunit inactivated influenza vaccine. TCRdb fed the RT-PCR reads into MiXCR, producing one record per CDR3 protein. The table records a few hundred thousand distinct CDR3 sequences, 12% to 15% of them present only once. The source material was PBMCs from blood, sampled 12 days after vaccination. All receptors come from a man aged 45-65 years who received an inactivated influenza vaccine. CDR3s include the opening cysteine and the closing phenylalanine or tryptophan. A D gene is named only where the DNA matches it firmly. Only part of the rows carry a size: once, few, many, or a class if the clone is expanded.

-	TRBV4-1	TRBJ2-1	few	CASSEEARNEQFF	TGCGCCAGCAGCGAAGAAGCACGAAATGAGCAGTTCTTC
TRBD2	TRBV18	TRBJ2-5	few	CASSQAIAGGKETQYF	TGTGCCAGCTCACAAGCCATAGCGGGAGGCAAAGAGACCCAGTACTTC
-	TRBV12-3/TRBV12-4	TRBJ1-4	many	CASSRGTGNEKLFF	TGTGCCAGCAGTCGGGGGACGGGTAATGAAAAACTGTTTTTT
TRBD1	TRBV6-1	TRBJ2-3	few	CASSGTGVTDTQYF	TGTGCCAGCAGTGGCACAGGGGTTACAGATACGCAGTATTTT
-	TRBV7-9	TRBJ2-7	few	CASSPNIRAYEQYF	TGTGCCAGCAGCCCTAATATCAGGGCCTACGAGCAGTACTTC
-	TRBV5-1	TRBJ2-3	-	CASSLQGRSDTQYF	TGCGCCAGCAGCCTACAGGGTAGATCAGATACGCAGTATTTT
-	TRBV29-1	TRBJ2-4	many	CSVRGLAKNIQYF	TGCAGCGTTAGGGGACTAGCCAAAAACATTCAGTACTTC
-	TRBV5-1	TRBJ1-4	few	CASSPGFATNEKLFF	TGCGCCAGCAGCCCGGGGTTCGCTACTAATGAAAAACTGTTTTTT
-	TRBV28	TRBJ1-5	few	CASSTYPGGGDQPQHF	TGTGCCAGCAGTACCTACCCCGGCGGGGGCGATCAGCCCCAGCATTTT
TRBD1	TRBV12-3/TRBV12-4	TRBJ2-5	few	CASSYRQGAQQETQYF	TGTGCCAGCAGTTACCGACAGGGGGCACAGCAAGAGACCCAGTACTTC
-	TRBV11-2	TRBJ1-2	few	CASSLDSATSPYGYTF	TGTGCCAGCAGCTTAGATTCGGCTACCTCGCCCTATGGCTACACCTTC
-	TRBV7-9	TRBJ2-3	few	CATGGTDTQYF	TGTGCCACAGGGGGCACAGATACGCAGTATTTT
TRBD2	TRBV7-3	TRBJ2-7	-	CASSSGPSGEQYF	TGTGCCAGCAGCTCTGGGCCTAGCGGCGAGCAGTACTTC
TRBD1	TRBV7-6	TRBJ2-7	-	CASSRTGQGAYEQYF	TGTGCCAGCAGCCGCACGGGACAGGGGGCATACGAGCAGTACTTC
TRBD1	TRBV5-1	TRBJ2-2	-	CASSVTGVGTGELFF	TGCGCCAGCAGCGTTACAGGGGTAGGAACCGGGGAGCTGTTTTTT
TRBD2	TRBV5-1	TRBJ2-7	-	CASSSPAGGTYEQYF	TGCGCCAGCAGCTCCCCCGCGGGGGGCACCTACGAGCAGTACTTC
TRBD1	TRBV11-2	TRBJ2-3	-	CASSSRGTGGGSTDTQYF	TGTGCCAGCAGCTCTAGGGGGACAGGGGGCGGAAGCACAGATACGCAGTATTTT
-	TRBV5-5	TRBJ2-1	few	CASSFRTYNEQFF	TGTGCCAGCAGCTTTCGGACCTACAATGAGCAGTTCTTC
-	TRBV11-2	TRBJ2-7	-	CASSLGNLAARAYEQYF	TGTGCCAGCAGCTTAGGGAACCTGGCGGCTAGAGCCTACGAGCAGTACTTC
-	TRBV12-3/TRBV12-4	TRBJ1-1	many	CASSLSVRNTEAFF	TGTGCCAGCAGTTTAAGTGTCAGGAACACTGAAGCTTTCTTT
-	TRBV7-8	TRBJ1-4	-	CASSLENEKLFF	TGTGCCAGCAGCTTAGAGAATGAAAAACTGTTTTTT
-	TRBV7-2	TRBJ2-5	-	CASSLALGPETQYF	TGTGCCAGCAGCTTAGCGTTGGGGCCAGAGACCCAGTACTTC
TRBD2	TRBV6-5	TRBJ2-7	few	CASSYFSEGGGNYEQYF	TGTGCCAGCAGTTACTTCTCGGAGGGCGGGGGTAATTACGAGCAGTACTTC
-	TRBV4-1	TRBJ2-5	-	CASSPRDINSETQYF	TGCGCCAGCAGCCCCCGGGACATCAATTCAGAGACCCAGTACTTC
-	TRBV7-2	TRBJ2-1	few	CASLPVSGYNEQFF	TGTGCCAGCTTGCCCGTTAGCGGATACAATGAGCAGTTCTTC
-	TRBV27	TRBJ2-1	-	CASSTLLGFNNEQFF	TGTGCCAGCAGTACCCTCCTCGGGTTTAACAATGAGCAGTTCTTC
-	TRBV7-2	TRBJ2-1	-	CASSLELLEQFF	TGTGCCAGCAGCTTAGAACTCCTTGAGCAGTTCTTC
-	TRBV25-1	TRBJ1-2	-	CASSDDKSYGYTF	TGTGCCAGCAGTGACGACAAAAGCTATGGCTACACCTTC
-	TRBV4-1	TRBJ1-1	once	CASSQERWQNTEAFF	TGCGCCAGCAGCCAAGAGCGATGGCAGAACACTGAAGCTTTCTTT
TRBD1	TRBV5-1	TRBJ2-1	-	CASRAGTGDNEQFF	TGCGCCAGCAGAGCCGGGACAGGAGACAATGAGCAGTTCTTC
TRBD1	TRBV5-1	TRBJ2-1	-	CASSLADRGSYNEQFF	TGCGCCAGCAGCTTGGCGGACAGGGGTTCCTACAATGAGCAGTTCTTC
-	TRBV15	TRBJ2-2	few	CATSEGLTGELFF	TGTGCCACCAGCGAAGGGTTGACCGGGGAGCTGTTTTTT
-	TRBV18	TRBJ2-2	-	CASSPPGESGELFF	TGTGCCAGCTCACCACCGGGGGAGTCCGGGGAGCTGTTTTTT
-	TRBV9	TRBJ2-7	-	CASSETSGTEQYF	TGTGCCAGCAGCGAAACCTCTGGCACCGAGCAGTACTTC
TRBD1	TRBV20-1	TRBJ1-5	few	CSAGGQGDYQPQHF	TGCAGTGCTGGGGGACAGGGGGATTACCAGCCCCAGCATTTT